Below, one T cell receptor beta chain is given with its context. The data were obtained in a study of T cells and copy number aberrations in small-cell lung cancer. Collected at least 2 cm from the tumor margin, the adjacent lung showed no malignant cells. The assay was immunoSEQ multiplex PCR, and TCRdb's table has in-frame clones only and misses some. The sample yields 2,600 or so clones, around 79% seen once. CDR1 and CDR2 (germline): SGHRS, YFSETQ. V was clipped by 0 bases and J by 3 bases, with 21 bases between them. CDR3 length equals 19 residues. The TCR comes from a man aged 55 to 70 with small cell lung cancer. The chain couples TRBV5-1 to TRBJ1-4, with a possible D match to TRBD1 (5 bases). The sample comprised normal tissue next to the tumor. The CDR3 nucleotides are TGCGCCAGCAGCTTGGGAAGGGGTTTTGGGCCGAGGGCTAATGAAAAACTGTTTTTT. Translated, it gives CASSLGRGFGPRANEKLFF.